This entry features one T cell receptor (beta chain) sequence. These data originate in a study of blood T cell repertoires in COVID-19. Trimming took off 2 bases at V and 2 bases at J, with 7 bases between the two ends. This CDR3 is built from 13 residues. Germline V gene data show CDR1 as SGHRS and CDR2 as YFSETQ. The data were produced by immunoSEQ multiplex PCR, yet TCRdb's version contains in-frame clones alone and is incomplete. This table holds 70,000 or so clones, roughly 90% found once. The sequence was collected from a man aged 55 to 70 with acute or convalescent COVID-19. Sequenced sample: peripheral blood. The V gene is TRBV5-1, the J gene TRBJ2-5; D is unclear. The CDR3 region is CASSFAGQETQYF. DNA of the CDR3: TGCGCCAGCAGCTTTGCCGGTCAAGAGACCCAGTACTTC.